Described below is a single T cell receptor beta chain sequence and its context. Its cognate antigen is unknown. The data stem from a study of post-analysis software for immune sequencing data. Study-wide background: Both relapsing-remitting and secondary progressive multiple sclerosis featured among the disease courses, as did progressive-relapsing multiple sclerosis. Findings of the study overall: Co-batched samples clustered tightly together by F measure. TRBV segments more frequent in patients than in controls numbered about 5 and included TRBV5-6, TRBV5-1 and TRBV20-1. Normalized Chao1 diversity in multiple sclerosis patients fell significantly below that of controls.

V lost 3 bases, J lost 2 bases, and 17 bases lay in between. This CDR3 contains 17 residues. Looked up from germline, CDR1 is LNHDA and CDR2 is SQIVND (reference sequence). cDNA libraries of TCR beta carried unique molecular identifiers. It was from about 0.94 to 9.7 million T cells that some 500,000 cDNA molecules came. TCRdb reprocessed the PCR reads via MiXCR and lists one record per CDR3 protein. The data show 740,000 or so distinct CDR3 sequences, about 53% seen once. V usage is TRBV19 and J usage is TRBJ2-1, with D maybe TRBD2 (6 bases). The source material was blood. The sequence derives from a girl between 10 and 17 years old with multiple sclerosis. In nucleotides, the CDR3 is TGTGCCAGTAGTATTTTGCTAGCGACGCCTCCCTACAATGAGCAGTTCTTC. Translating gives CASSILLATPPYNEQFF.